A single sample is the source of the 30 T cell receptor beta chains below, sequenced in a study of T cell repertoires in cytomegalovirus infection (dated by TCRdb to about 2019). Interpreted using the paper, the treatment or condition label stands for: in vitro stimulation with specific CMV peptide epitopes to enrich CMV-specific T cells. Sequencing used an Illumina HiSeq 1500. Starting from the raw public reads, TCRdb applied fastp trimming at Q25, assembled clones with MiXCR and retained in-frame beta chains. Rows are combined by CDR3 protein, so each entry shows the most common genes and DNA. This sample holds around 900,000 distinct CDR3 sequences; roughly 30% were observed only once. The ten largest clones take up more than 12% of the sample. Their recognized antigens are unknown. This specimen consisted of cultured CD8+ T cells from PBMCs, obtained from culture after CMV antigen stimulation. These receptors were obtained from a human donor in good health (CMV status not recorded). Some clones in this sample may be carry-over from other donors' samples.

This clonotype has just a few counts. The genes are TRBV5-4 and TRBJ1-1; unclear D gene. The CDR3 is made up of 14 amino acids. Germline V gene sequence: CDR1 SGHNT, CDR2 YYREEE (reference sequence). The ends were cut back, 3 bases at V and 2 bases at J, with 11 bases in the middle. In nucleotides, the CDR3 is TGTGCCAGCAGCTCGCTTACAGATAACACTGAAGCTTTCTTT. Translation: CASSSLTDNTEAFF.

The chain couples TRBV6-1 to TRBJ2-3, with no clear D. The germline V gene encodes CDR1 MNHNS and CDR2 SASEGT. Trimming removed 1 base from V and 4 bases from J, with 3 bases in between. The CDR3 extends over 12 amino acids. The CDR3 bases are TGTGCCAGCAGTGAAGTATCAGATACGCAGTATTTT. It yields the protein CASSEVSDTQYF.

The chain uses TRBV15 and TRBJ1-5, with D maybe TRBD1 (5 bases). Germline loops: CDR1 LNHNV, CDR2 YYDKDF (reference sequence). V lost 0 bases to trimming and J lost 7 bases, with 10 bases between them. The CDR3 extends over 14 amino acids. The CDR3 DNA is TGTGCCACCAGCAGAGATTATGGGGACCAGCCCCAGCATTTT. Residues: CATSRDYGDQPQHF.

The DNA for the CDR3 is TGTGCCAGCAGCCAAGATGCCTTCGGCTGGACAGCGGTATATGGCTACACCTTC. Amino acid sequence: CASSQDAFGWTAVYGYTF. J is TRBJ1-2 and V is TRBV4-2, with D possibly being TRBD1 (6 bases). Germline-derived CDR1 and CDR2 are LGHNA and YNFKEQ. V was cut by 0 bases and J by 5 bases, with 22 bases left in between. This CDR3 contains 18 residues.

This clonotype showed up just a few times. The chain is built from TRBV25-1 and TRBJ1-1, with a possible D match to TRBD1 (6 bases). Deletions cut 7 bases from V and 8 bases from J, with 14 bases between. This CDR3 is 12 amino acids long. Per the germline V gene, CDR1 is MGHDK and CDR2 is SYGVNS. The CDR3 sequence: CASNLGGAEAFF. DNA of the CDR3: TGTGCCAGCAACCTGGGGGGGGCGGAAGCTTTCTTT.

This sequence joins TRBV24-1 and TRBJ1-1; D not certain. V was clipped by 8 bases and J by 7 bases, with 10 bases between them. The V gene's germline CDR1 is KGHDR and CDR2 SFDVKD. The length of the CDR3 is 11 residues. The CDR3 bases are TGTGCCACCAATGGTGGTGGTGAAGCTTTCTTT. Translation: CATNGGGEAFF.

The chain has TRBV19 and TRBJ2-1; TRBD2 agrees at 9 bases. V shed 8 bases and J 0 bases; nucleotides not matched to a gene: 5. CDR3 length equals 15 residues. The germline V gene encodes CDR1 LNHDA and CDR2 SQIVND (reference sequence). The CDR3 protein is CASAPGLASYNEQFF. CDR3 bases: TGTGCCAGTGCTCCGGGACTAGCCTCCTACAATGAGCAGTTCTTC.

This chain joins TRBV7-6 and TRBJ2-3, with D hard to call. The germline V gene has CDR1 SGHVS and CDR2 FNYEAQ. V lost 5 bases and J lost 5, with 11 bases in between. The CDR3 is 13 amino acids. CDR3 region: CASSGDVLDTQYF. DNA of the CDR3: TGTGCCAGCAGCGGGGATGTCCTAGATACGCAGTATTTT.

V is TRBV6-6 and J is TRBJ2-7; maybe TRBD1 (6 bases). V lost 1 base and J 3 bases, leaving 37 bases between the germline ends. CDR1 is MNHNY, CDR2 SVGAGI, per germline (reference sequence). The CDR3 spans 23 residues. The CDR3 loop is CASSYLVLPGHPFRLEVNYEQYF. DNA for the CDR3: TGTGCCAGCAGTTACTTGGTGCTCCCGGGACATCCCTTTCGCTTAGAAGTCAACTACGAGCAGTACTTC.

This clonotype was seen repeatedly, ten times or more. The V call is TRBV3-1, the J call TRBJ2-5; D ambiguous. This CDR3 region has 13 residues. Germline V gene lookup returns CDR1 LGHDT and CDR2 YNNKEL (reference sequence). Trimming cost V 1 base and J 2 bases, with 5 bases left between them. CDR3 in DNA: TGTGCCAGCAGCCAAGGAGTACAAGAGACCCAGTACTTC. Protein: CASSQGVQETQYF.

With regard to this clonotype: This clone may be a read error of a much larger clone one base away. J is TRBJ1-5 and V is TRBV7-8, with D possibly matching TRBD1 (5 bases). Per the germline V gene, CDR1 is SGHVS and CDR2 is FQNEAQ. The length of the CDR3 is 14 residues. CDR3 nucleotide sequence: TGTACCAGCAGCTTACTGGGGGATGGCCAGCCCCAGCATTTT. Translation: CTSSLLGDGQPQHF. The full variable domain, rest sourced from reference TRBV7-8 and TRBJ1-5, is GAGVSQSPRYKVAKRGQDVALRCDPISGHVSLFWYQQALGQGPEFLTYFQNEAQLDKSGLPSDRFFAERPEGSVSTLKIQRTQQEDSAVYLCTSSLLGDGQPQHFGDGTRLSIL.

The CDR3 DNA sequence: TGTGCCATCTTGGGGGACCTGAACACTGAAGCTTTCTTT. It is translated as CAILGDLNTEAFF. The rearrangement links TRBV10-3 to TRBJ1-1; D might be TRBD1 (5 bases). V lost 8 bases and J 0 bases, leaving 10 bases between the germline ends. The CDR3 runs to 13 residues. In germline, CDR1 is ENHRY, CDR2 SYGVKD.

This clonotype has more than one count but fewer than ten. The genes are TRBV28 and TRBJ2-5, with unresolved D. The CDR3 is made up of 15 amino acids. Germline V gives CDR1 MDHEN, CDR2 SYDVKM. Trimming cost V 4 bases and J 3 bases, with 15 bases left between them. The CDR3 nucleotides are TGTGCCAGCAGTTCAATAGATCCTACTAAAGAGACCCAGTACTTC. Translation: CASSSIDPTKETQYF.

This clonotype was detected only a few times. The chain links TRBV28 to TRBJ2-6; D remains unclear. Germline lookup yields CDR1 MDHEN and CDR2 SYDVKM. Trimming stripped 7 bases from V and 4 bases from J, with 11 bases between. This CDR3 has 14 amino acids. The CDR3 spells CASIQGPGANVLTF. The CDR3, as DNA: TGTGCCAGCATCCAAGGCCCGGGGGCCAACGTCCTGACTTTC.

The genes are TRBV6-1 and TRBJ1-2; the D gene is possibly TRBD1 (6 bases). The CDR3 runs 12 residues. V gave up 10 bases and J gave up 7 bases, with 16 bases separating them. The germline V gene has CDR1 MNHNS and CDR2 SASEGT. This CDR3 is CATQGGVAGYTF. CDR3 in DNA: TGTGCCACCCAAGGGGGGGTTGCTGGCTACACCTTC.

This clonotype was counted a few times. This chain joins TRBV5-6 and TRBJ2-5; D is unresolved. The CDR3 contains 19 residues. V lost 3 bases and J lost 0, with 24 bases in between. In germline, CDR1 is SGHDT, CDR2 YYEEEE. DNA of the CDR3: TGTGCCAGCAGCTCCCAGCGTTTGGTATCAGTAAAGGACCAAGAGACCCAGTACTTC. Its protein product is CASSSQRLVSVKDQETQYF.

This clonotype was detected a few times. The genes are TRBV15 and TRBJ1-2, with 8 bases lining up with TRBD1. The CDR3 is made up of 15 amino acids. Germline CDR1 is LNHNV and CDR2 is YYDKDF (reference sequence). The trim removed 3 bases at V and 1 base at J, leaving 4 bases unmatched. DNA for the CDR3: TGTGCCACCAGCAGCAGCACAGGGGGTAACTATGGCTACACCTTC. Its protein product is CATSSSTGGNYGYTF.

This clonotype was picked up a small number of times. CDR3 sequence: CASFTTGTGGVGTEAFF. The CDR3 nucleotides are TGTGCCAGTTTTACTACCGGGACAGGGGGCGTTGGCACTGAAGCTTTCTTT. V usage is TRBV19 and J usage is TRBJ1-1; 12 bases fit TRBD1. V dropped 8 bases and J dropped 4; count of bases not matched to a gene: 14. Germline lookup yields CDR1 LNHDA and CDR2 SQIVND (reference sequence). This CDR3 has 17 residues.

This clonotype was seen at least ten times. The V call is TRBV7-2, the J call TRBJ2-2, with D perhaps given as TRBD1 or TRBD2 (5 bases each). This CDR3 is built from 14 residues. V was shortened by 2 bases and J by 4 bases, with 8 bases between the two germline ends. In germline, CDR1 is SGHTA, CDR2 FQGNSA. The CDR3 nucleotides read TGTGCCAGCAGCTTAACGGGGACCACCGGGGAGCTGTTTTTT. As protein: CASSLTGTTGELFF. Full variable domain (rest looked up from reference TRBV7-2 and TRBJ2-2): GAGVSQSPSNKVTEKGKDVELRCDPISGHTALYWYRQSLGQGLEFLIYFQGNSAPDKSGLPSDRFSAERTGGSVSTLTIQRTQQEDSAVYLCASSLTGTTGELFFGEGSRLTVL.

The V and J genes are TRBV9 and TRBJ2-2; D is uncertain. The CDR3 is made up of 12 amino acids. V lost 10 bases and J 1 base, leaving 8 bases between the germline ends. Germline assignment: CDR1 SGDLS and CDR2 YYNGEE. CDR3 nucleotides: TGTGCCTCAACCTGGAACACCGGGGAGCTGTTTTTT. It yields the protein CASTWNTGELFF.

This clonotype came up a few times. The V gene is TRBV2, the J gene TRBJ1-2; no clear D gene. This CDR3 contains 12 residues. V lost 8 bases, J lost 8 bases, and 15 bases lay in between. Germline V gene data show CDR1 as SNHLY and CDR2 as FYNNEI. CDR3 residues: CASLGGRDGYTF. The DNA of the CDR3 is TGTGCCAGCTTGGGAGGTCGAGACGGCTACACCTTC. Full variable domain (rest looked up from reference TRBV2 and TRBJ1-2): EPEVTQTPSHQVTQMGQEVILRCVPISNHLYFYWYRQILGQKVEFLVSFYNNEISEKSEIFDDQFSVERPDGSNFTLKIRSTKLEDSAMYFCASLGGRDGYTFGSGTRLTVV.

V usage is TRBV5-8 and J usage is TRBJ2-2, with D perhaps matching TRBD2 (6 bases). The V end was cut by 6 bases, the J end by 4 bases, with 22 bases between. The CDR3 extends over 17 amino acids. The germline V gene has CDR1 SGHTS and CDR2 YDEGEE. CDR3: CASTPVGEAYFTGELFF. The CDR3 nucleotides are TGTGCCAGCACCCCAGTGGGGGAGGCTTACTTCACCGGGGAGCTGTTTTTT.

V usage is TRBV14 and J usage is TRBJ1-3; 7 bases agree with TRBD1. Looked up from germline, CDR1 is SGHDN and CDR2 is FVKESK. This CDR3 is 15 amino acids long. V was pared by 4 bases and J by 1 base, with 4 bases of the junction left unmatched. In DNA form, the CDR3 reads TGTGCCAGCAGCCGACAGGGAGAGTCTGGAAACACCATATATTTT. Protein: CASSRQGESGNTIYF.

The chain has TRBV12-5 and TRBJ2-1; 8 nucleotides align to TRBD2. The CDR3 covers 16 residues. J gave up 7 bases and V 7 bases, and 15 bases lay outside the gene matches. CDR1 is LGHNT, CDR2 FRNRAP, per germline. Here the CDR3 reads CASDLNGGTSLNEQFF. The CDR3 nucleotides are TGTGCTAGTGACTTAAATGGAGGGACTAGTCTAAATGAGCAGTTCTTC.

This chain connects TRBV15 to TRBJ2-3; TRBD2 aligns across 10 bases. The CDR3 totals 17 residues. J was trimmed by 5 bases and V by 1 base; bases with no gene match: 9. The germline gives CDR1 LNHNV, CDR2 YYDKDF (reference sequence). CDR3 region: CATSRGPSGGAGDTQYF. The CDR3 DNA sequence: TGTGCCACCAGCAGAGGTCCGAGCGGGGGGGCGGGAGATACGCAGTATTTT.

This clonotype showed up many times. The rearrangement joins TRBV7-9 to TRBJ2-7, with D perhaps being TRBD1 or TRBD2 (6 bases each). The CDR3 runs to 14 residues. V was cut by 3 bases and J by 3 bases, with 12 bases left in between. Germline V gives CDR1 SEHNR, CDR2 FQNEAQ (reference sequence). CDR3 bases: TGTGCCAGCAGCTTCCGAGGAGGGGGCTACGAGCAGTACGTC. It yields the protein CASSFRGGGYEQYV.

V and J are TRBV5-1 and TRBJ2-1, with 16 nucleotides matching TRBD2. Germline trimming cut 4 bases from V and 7 bases from J; bases unmatched to any gene: 17. CDR3 length equals 20 residues. Germline lookup yields CDR1 SGHRS and CDR2 YFSETQ. The CDR3 DNA reads as TGCGCCAGCAGCGGACTCACCGGGACTAGCGGGGGGGAATACAGGAATGAGCAGTTCTTC. It is translated as CASSGLTGTSGGEYRNEQFF.

The V gene is TRBV4-1, the J gene TRBJ1-1, with D tentatively TRBD1 (5 bases). The germline CDR1 and CDR2 sequences are MGHRA and YSYEKL. Trimming removed 1 base at V and 4 bases at J, with 13 bases between. The CDR3 extends over 15 amino acids. The CDR3 nucleotides read TGCGCCAGCAGCCAAGTAGAAGGTGGGGGCACTGAAGCTTTCTTT. It specifies CASSQVEGGGTEAFF.

This sequence joins TRBV9 and TRBJ2-3; 9 bases are shared with TRBD2. V trimming: 3 bases; J trimming: 4 bases; junction bases outside the gene matches: 12. Germline CDR1 reads SGDLS; CDR2 reads YYNGEE. The CDR3 consists of 17 residues. The CDR3 DNA is TGTGCCAGCAGCGACCCACCCGGACTAGCGATGGCAGATACGCAGTATTTT. Translation: CASSDPPGLAMADTQYF.

There are a few counts of this clonotype. The gene calls are TRBV24-1 and TRBJ1-5; TRBD1 matches at 7 bases. V lost 4 bases, J lost 14 bases, and 13 bases stayed unmatched. Germline V gene sequence: CDR1 KGHDR, CDR2 SFDVKD. The CDR3 totals 14 residues. The DNA for the CDR3 is TGTGCCACCAGTGACGCCACGAGACAGGGTTTGAAGCATTTT. Its protein product is CATSDATRQGLKHF.